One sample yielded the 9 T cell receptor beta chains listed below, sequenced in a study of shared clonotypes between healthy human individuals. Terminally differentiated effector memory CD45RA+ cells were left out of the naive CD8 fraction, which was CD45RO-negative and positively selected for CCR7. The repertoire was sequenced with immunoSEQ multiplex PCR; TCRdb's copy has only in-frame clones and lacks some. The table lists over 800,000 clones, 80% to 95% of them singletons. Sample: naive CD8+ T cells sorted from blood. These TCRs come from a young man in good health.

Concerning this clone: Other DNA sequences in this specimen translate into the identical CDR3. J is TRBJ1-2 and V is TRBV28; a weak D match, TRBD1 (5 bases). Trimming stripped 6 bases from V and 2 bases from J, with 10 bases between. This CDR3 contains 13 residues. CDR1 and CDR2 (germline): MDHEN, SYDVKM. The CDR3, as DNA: TGTGCCAGCAGCCTTGGGGGGAACTATGGCTACACCTTC. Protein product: CASSLGGNYGYTF.

Here the CDR3 reads CASSLKRATKNYEQYF. The CDR3 nucleotides read TGTGCCAGCAGTTTAAAAAGGGCAACCAAAAACTACGAGCAGTACTTC. V and J are TRBV27 and TRBJ2-7, with unresolved D. Germline values: CDR1 MNHEY, CDR2 SMNVEV (reference sequence). V lost 2 bases, J lost 3 bases, and 17 bases lay in between. The CDR3 is 16 residues long.

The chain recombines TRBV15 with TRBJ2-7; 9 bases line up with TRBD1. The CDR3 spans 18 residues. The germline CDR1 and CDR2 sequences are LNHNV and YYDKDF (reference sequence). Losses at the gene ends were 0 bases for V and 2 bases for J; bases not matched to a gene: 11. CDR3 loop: CATSRDRGTGPTPYEQYF. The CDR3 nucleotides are TGTGCCACCAGCAGAGATAGGGGGACAGGGCCGACCCCCTACGAGCAGTACTTC.

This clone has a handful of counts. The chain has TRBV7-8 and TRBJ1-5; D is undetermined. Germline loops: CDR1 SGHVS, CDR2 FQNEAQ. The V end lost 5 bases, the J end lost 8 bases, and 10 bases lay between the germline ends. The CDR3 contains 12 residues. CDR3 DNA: TGTGCCAGCAGCCGACACGGTGAGCCCCAGCATTTT. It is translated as CASSRHGEPQHF.

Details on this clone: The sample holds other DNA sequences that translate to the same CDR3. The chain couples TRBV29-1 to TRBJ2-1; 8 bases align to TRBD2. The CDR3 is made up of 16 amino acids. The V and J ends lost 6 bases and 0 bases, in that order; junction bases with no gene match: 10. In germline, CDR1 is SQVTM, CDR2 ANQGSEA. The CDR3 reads CSVEGLAGGSYNEQFF. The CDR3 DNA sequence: TGCAGCGTAGAGGGGCTAGCGGGCGGCTCCTACAATGAGCAGTTCTTC.

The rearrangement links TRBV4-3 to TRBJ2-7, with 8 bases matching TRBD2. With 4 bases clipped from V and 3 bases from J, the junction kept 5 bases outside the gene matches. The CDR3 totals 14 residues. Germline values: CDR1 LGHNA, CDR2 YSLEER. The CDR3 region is CASSPTSGHYEQYF. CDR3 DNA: TGCGCCAGCAGCCCCACTAGCGGACACTACGAGCAGTACTTC.

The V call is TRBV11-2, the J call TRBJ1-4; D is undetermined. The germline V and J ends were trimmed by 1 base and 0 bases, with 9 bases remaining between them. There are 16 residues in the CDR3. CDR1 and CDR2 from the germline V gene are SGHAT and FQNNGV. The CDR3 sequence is CASSLGAGPTNEKLFF. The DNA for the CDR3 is TGTGCCAGCAGCTTAGGGGCCGGGCCAACTAATGAAAAACTGTTTTTT.

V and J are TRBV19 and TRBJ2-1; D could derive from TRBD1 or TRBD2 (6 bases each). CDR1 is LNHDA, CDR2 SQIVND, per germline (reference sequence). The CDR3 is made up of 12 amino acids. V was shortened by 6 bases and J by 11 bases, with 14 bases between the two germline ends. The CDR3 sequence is CASSPLGGQQFF. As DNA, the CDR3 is TGTGCCAGTAGCCCCCTTGGGGGGCAGCAGTTCTTC.

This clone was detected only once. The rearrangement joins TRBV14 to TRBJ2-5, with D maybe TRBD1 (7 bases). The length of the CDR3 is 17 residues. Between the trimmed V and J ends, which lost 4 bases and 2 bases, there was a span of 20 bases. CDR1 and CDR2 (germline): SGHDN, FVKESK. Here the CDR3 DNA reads TGTGCCAGCAGCCCCGAAATCGGACTACAGGGGCAAGAGACCCAGTACTTC. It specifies CASSPEIGLQGQETQYF.